What follows are 18 T cell receptor beta chains derived from one specimen sequenced in a study of a mutant IDH1 vaccine in newly diagnosed glioma. Produced via immunoSEQ multiplex PCR; TCRdb's table is partial and in-frame only. The sample holds about 29,000 clones; about 76% are singletons and the top ten take 6.5% to 9.5%. What these receptors recognize is not known. The time point: week 35, safety follow-up. A 20-mer mutant IDH1 peptide at 300 ug was injected subcutaneously with topical imiquimod. This specimen consisted of PBMCs, obtained from a glioma patient whose treatment included an IDH1 peptide vaccine. All receptors come from a man aged 50-59 years with glioma.

The CDR3 region is CASSSPGTGGPRTQYF. CDR3 sequence (DNA): TGTGCCAGCAGTTCACCTGGGACAGGGGGACCGAGGACCCAGTACTTC. This chain links TRBV28 with TRBJ2-5; 11 bases agree with TRBD1. V lost 4 bases and J lost 7; bases outside the gene matches: 11. The CDR3 is made up of 16 amino acids. Germline values: CDR1 MDHEN, CDR2 SYDVKM.

This clone was seen a handful of times. The chain joins TRBV6-6 to TRBJ1-1, with D possibly matching TRBD1 (5 bases). Germline V lookup: CDR1 MNHNY, CDR2 SVGAGI (reference sequence). This CDR3 has 15 amino acids. Trimming removed 0 bases from V and 1 base from J, with 9 bases in between. CDR3 amino acids: CASSYSRQGNTEAFF. The CDR3 coding sequence is TGTGCCAGCAGTTACTCTCGGCAGGGGAACACTGAAGCTTTCTTT.

This chain joins TRBV27 and TRBJ1-5; D is uncertain. V shed 6 bases and J shed 4 bases, with 10 bases lying between them. Germline V gene data show CDR1 as MNHEY and CDR2 as SMNVEV (reference sequence). There are 13 residues in the CDR3. CDR3 amino acids: CASRVSANQPQHF. The CDR3, as DNA: TGTGCCAGCAGGGTCTCGGCTAATCAGCCCCAGCATTTT.

The V gene is TRBV14, the J gene TRBJ1-3; D uncertain. CDR1 and CDR2 (germline): SGHDN, FVKESK. The CDR3 extends over 19 amino acids. V dropped 5 bases and J dropped 0 bases, with 23 bases sitting between them. CDR3 sequence (DNA): TGTGCCAGCAGCTCAGATTGGATACAAAGGAGTGACTCTGGAAACACCATATATTTT. Translated, it gives CASSSDWIQRSDSGNTIYF.

J is TRBJ1-1 and V is TRBV29-1, with TRBD1 identical over 8 bases. V shed 7 bases and J 1 base; nucleotides not matched to a gene: 8. This CDR3 is built from 14 residues. Germline V lookup: CDR1 SQVTM, CDR2 ANQGSEA. CDR3 in amino acids: CSGIDRGPNTEAFF. The CDR3 nucleotides read TGCAGCGGCATCGACAGGGGACCGAACACTGAAGCTTTCTTT.

About this clone: The sample carries other DNA sequences with the same CDR3. The CDR3 is CASSVGSSGNTIYF. The CDR3 nucleotides are TGTGCCAGCAGCGTAGGATCCTCTGGAAACACCATATATTTT. The rearrangement joins TRBV9 to TRBJ1-3, with no clear D. Germline CDR1 SGDLS, CDR2 YYNGEE. Trimming took 0 bases from V and 0 from J, leaving 4 bases between them. CDR3 length: 14 amino acids.

The rearrangement links TRBV14 to TRBJ1-1; tentative D call: TRBD1 (5 bases). With 7 bases removed from V and 0 bases from J, the gap between germline ends came to 30 bases. The CDR3 has 20 amino acids. CDR1 SGHDN and CDR2 FVKESK come from the germline V gene. The CDR3 loop reads CASTEDRGGPVLLMNTEAFF. The CDR3 DNA sequence: TGTGCCAGCACCGAAGATAGGGGAGGGCCCGTACTACTCATGAACACTGAAGCTTTCTTT.

The chain has TRBV10-3 and TRBJ2-7; D unclear. The CDR3 sequence is 16 residues long. V was shortened by 4 bases and J by 2 bases, with 18 bases between the two germline ends. Germline V CDR1 and CDR2: ENHRY, SYGVKD. The CDR3 bases are TGTGCCATCAGTGCTGGGTCGCGGCTAAAGGCCTACGAGCAGTACTTC. Translating gives CAISAGSRLKAYEQYF.

The V call is TRBV5-1, the J call TRBJ2-1; tentatively, D is TRBD2 (6 bases). Germline loops: CDR1 SGHRS, CDR2 YFSETQ. The CDR3 runs 15 residues. With 0 bases removed from V and 4 bases from J, the gap between germline ends came to 11 bases. The chain's CDR3 is CASSLGVGTYNEQFF. DNA of the CDR3: TGCGCCAGCAGCTTGGGGGTGGGGACTTACAATGAGCAGTTCTTC.

This clone was seen more than once but under ten times. The chain carries TRBV11-2 and TRBJ2-2; unclear D gene. This CDR3 contains 11 residues. Germline values: CDR1 SGHAT, CDR2 FQNNGV. Between the trimmed V and J ends, which lost 5 bases and 3 bases, there was a span of 1 base. The CDR3 DNA is TGTGCCAGCAGCCACACCGGGGAGCTGTTTTTT. Its translation is CASSHTGELFF. The variable domain in full, completed from reference TRBV11-2 and TRBJ2-2, reads EAGVAQSPRYKIIEKRQSVAFWCNPISGHATLYWYQQILGQGPKLLIQFQNNGVVDDSQLPKDRFSAERLKGVDSTLKIQPAKLEDSAVYLCASSHTGELFFGEGSRLTVL.

This clone was seen a handful of times. The chain employs TRBV9 and TRBJ1-4, with unresolved D. Germline V gene lookup returns CDR1 SGDLS and CDR2 YYNGEE. The CDR3 extends over 13 amino acids. V shed 4 bases and J shed 8 bases, with 12 bases lying between them. The CDR3 DNA reads as TGTGCCAGCAGCCCAGACGAAGCCGAAAAACTGTTTTTT. This sequence encodes CASSPDEAEKLFF. Combining the CDR3 with reference TRBV9 and TRBJ1-4 gives the whole variable domain DSGVTQTPKHLITATGQRVTLRCSPRSGDLSVYWYQQSLDQGLQFLIQYYNGEERAKGNILERFSAQQFPDLHSELNLSSLELGDSALYFCASSPDEAEKLFFGSGTQLSVL.

V and J are TRBV29-1 and TRBJ1-5, with D uncertain. V was clipped by 3 bases and J by 7 bases, with 13 bases between them. This CDR3 has 13 amino acids. CDR1 and CDR2 (germline): SQVTM, ANQGSEA. The CDR3 DNA reads TGCAGCGTTGAGTCGGGGTTGGGACAGCCCCAGCATTTT. Protein: CSVESGLGQPQHF.

This clone came up once. This rearrangement joins TRBV9 to TRBJ2-1; D perhaps matches TRBD1 (5 bases). Germline assignment: CDR1 SGDLS and CDR2 YYNGEE. The CDR3 spans 15 residues. The V end was cut by 0 bases, the J end by 6 bases, with 13 bases between. CDR3 amino acids: CASSVGQQGFNEQFF. The CDR3 DNA sequence: TGTGCCAGCAGCGTAGGACAGCAGGGCTTCAATGAGCAGTTCTTC.

The sample holds one count of this clone. V and J are TRBV20-1 and TRBJ2-7, with a weak D call TRBD2 (5 bases). The germline gives CDR1 DFQATT, CDR2 SNEGSKA (reference sequence). This CDR3 has 11 amino acids. The ends were cut back, 5 bases at V and 3 bases at J, with 8 bases in the middle. The DNA of the CDR3 is TGCAGTGCTTTACTAGGCTACGAGCAGTACTTC. Translating gives CSALLGYEQYF.

The chain joins TRBV30 to TRBJ1-1, with D possibly being TRBD1 (6 bases). V was shortened by 1 base and J by 6 bases, with 24 bases between the two germline ends. CDR3 size: 17 residues. Germline V gene data show CDR1 as GTSNPN and CDR2 as SVGIG (reference sequence). CDR3 nucleotides: TGTGCCTGGAGTGGGGGGGGGCCCCAGGGTTTTTTACCTGAAGCTTTCTTT. Translation: CAWSGGGPQGFLPEAFF.

This clone was counted a few times. The V and J genes are TRBV7-2 and TRBJ1-2, with a possible D match to TRBD1 (6 bases). Per the germline V gene, CDR1 is SGHTA and CDR2 is FQGNSA. Trimming pared 4 bases from V and 4 bases from J, leaving 16 bases between. The CDR3 is made up of 15 amino acids. The CDR3 sequence is CASSSDRERIYGYTF. The CDR3 DNA reads TGTGCCAGCAGCTCGGACAGAGAAAGAATCTATGGCTACACCTTC. The full variable domain, rest sourced from reference TRBV7-2 and TRBJ1-2, is GAGVSQSPSNKVTEKGKDVELRCDPISGHTALYWYRQSLGQGLEFLIYFQGNSAPDKSGLPSDRFSAERTGGSVSTLTIQRTQQEDSAVYLCASSSDRERIYGYTFGSGTRLTVV.

The chain uses TRBV27 and TRBJ1-1; D gene unclear. Trimming left V 1 base short and J 11 bases short, with 8 bases between. Germline V lookup: CDR1 MNHEY, CDR2 SMNVEV (reference sequence). The CDR3 spans 11 residues. DNA of the CDR3: TGTGCCAGCAGTTTATTCGGACGGGCTTTCTTT. This gives the protein CASSLFGRAFF.

In its sample, this clone was seen a few times. This CDR3 reads CAWKTYEQYF. CDR3 sequence (DNA): TGTGCCTGGAAGACCTACGAGCAGTACTTC. The chain couples TRBV2 to TRBJ2-7; D not certain. This CDR3 is 10 amino acids long. Trimming cost V 11 bases and J 2 bases, with 7 bases left between them. Germline V gene data show CDR1 as SNHLY and CDR2 as FYNNEI.